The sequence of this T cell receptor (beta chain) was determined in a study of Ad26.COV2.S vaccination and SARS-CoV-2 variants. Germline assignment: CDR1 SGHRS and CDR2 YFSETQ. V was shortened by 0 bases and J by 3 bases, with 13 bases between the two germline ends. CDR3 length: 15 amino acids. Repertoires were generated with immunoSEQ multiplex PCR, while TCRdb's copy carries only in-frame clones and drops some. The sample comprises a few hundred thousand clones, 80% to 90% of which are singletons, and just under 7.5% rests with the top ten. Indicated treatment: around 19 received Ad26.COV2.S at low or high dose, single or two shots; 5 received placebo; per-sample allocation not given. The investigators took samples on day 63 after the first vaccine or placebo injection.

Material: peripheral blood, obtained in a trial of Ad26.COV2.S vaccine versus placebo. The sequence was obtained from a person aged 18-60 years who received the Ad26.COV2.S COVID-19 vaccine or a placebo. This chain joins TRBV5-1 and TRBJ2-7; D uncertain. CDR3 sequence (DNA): TGCGCCAGCAGCTTGGAAATTCCGGCCAGCTACGAGCAGTACTTC. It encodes CASSLEIPASYEQYF.